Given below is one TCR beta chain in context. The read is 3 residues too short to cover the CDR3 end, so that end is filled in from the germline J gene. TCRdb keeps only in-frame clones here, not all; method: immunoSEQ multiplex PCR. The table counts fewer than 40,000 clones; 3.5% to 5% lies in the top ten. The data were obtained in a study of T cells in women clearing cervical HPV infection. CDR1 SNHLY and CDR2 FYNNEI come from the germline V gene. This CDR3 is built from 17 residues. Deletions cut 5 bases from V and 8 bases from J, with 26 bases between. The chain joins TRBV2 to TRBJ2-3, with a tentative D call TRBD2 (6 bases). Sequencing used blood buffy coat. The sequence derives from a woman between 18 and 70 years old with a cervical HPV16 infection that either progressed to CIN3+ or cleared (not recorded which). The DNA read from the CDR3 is TGTGCCAGCAGTTCGAGACTCGAGGGGACCGCCGGGGGTACG. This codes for CASSSRLEGTAGGT. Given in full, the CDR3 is CASSSRLEGTAGGTQYF.